The following is a TCR beta chain sequence with its context. These data belong to a study of cytomegalovirus exposure and HLA in healthy donors. Vbeta (60) and Jbeta (13) primers were used in the PCR. Sequencing was performed with immunoSEQ multiplex PCR; in TCRdb, only in-frame clones are kept and a portion is missing. The sample lists some 160,000 clones, 81% occurring once. Looked up from germline, CDR1 is SQVTM and CDR2 is ANQGSEA. The CDR3 totals 13 residues. Deletions cut 4 bases from V and 0 bases from J, with 8 bases between. Sequenced material: PBMCs. The gene calls are TRBV29-1 and TRBJ2-3; D might be TRBD2 (5 bases). The receptor was isolated from a man aged 45 to 65 in good health and CMV-seropositive. The DNA for the CDR3 is TGCAGCGTTGCCCGGACTAGCACAGATACGCAGTATTTT. It specifies CSVARTSTDTQYF.